This T cell receptor beta chain comes out of a study of vaccination and CD4 T cells after COVID-19. The wider study: The convalescents, six males and four females, included two who were Hispanic. Vaccination of participants consisted of two doses of either BNT162b2 or mRNA-1273 vaccine. Post-COVID draws followed diagnosis by a median roughly 93 days (range 35 to 161). Study conclusions and caveats: Relatively small numbers of convalescent patients were studied, with no early post-infection timepoints included.

There are 15 residues in the CDR3. V shed 4 bases and J shed 4 bases, with 16 bases lying between them. Germline V gene sequence: CDR1 MNHEY, CDR2 SVGAGI. The assay that was used to sequence DNA from cultured CD4+ T cells was the Oncomine TCR Beta short-read assay. One entry per CDR3 protein, called by TCRdb with MiXCR from the PCR reads. The data show under 6,500 distinct CDR3 sequences, approximately 77% seen once. Treatment given: roughly 10-day PBMC culture with coronavirus spike peptide pools or control peptides (ViraFEST assay). Comments on this clonotype: Its antigen is not known.

This clonotype was sampled from a human donor who had recovered from COVID-19. This chain uses TRBV6-5 with TRBJ1-1; no firm D call. Sequences were obtained from CD4+ T cells from blood, cultured in vitro. CDR3 sequence: CASSSTRGSGTEAFF. The CDR3 DNA reads as TGTGCCAGCAGTTCCACCCGGGGATCGGGCACTGAAGCTTTCTTT.